A selection of T cell receptor beta chains follows, all from one sample in a study of beta chain features in type 1 diabetes. This table comes from immunoSEQ multiplex PCR, and its TCRdb copy is limited to in-frame clones, with some not included. The sample has hundreds of thousands of clones, around 13% seen once. The specimen sequenced was naive CD4+ T cells from blood. Receptors were obtained from a man aged 25-40 years in good health. Both conserved end residues are part of each CDR3. The order of the fields is J gene, D gene, V gene, clone size, CDR3 DNA, CDR3 protein. D genes are given only for firm matches. Some rows have no size entry. The others give once, few or many, or a class for an expanded clone.

TRBJ2-5,TRBD2,TRBV6-5,few,TGTGCCAGCAGCCAAGGACTAGCGGGGGTCGAGACCCAGTACTTC,CASSQGLAGVETQYF
TRBJ2-4,-,TRBV7-2,-,TGTGCCAGCAGCACGTCCGCGGGAAAAAACATTCAGTACTTC,CASSTSAGKNIQYF
TRBJ2-3,TRBD2,TRBV23-1,-,TGCGCCAGCAGTCAATACCAGACTAGCGGGGGGCGACTATGGGGCACAGATACGCAGTATTTT,CASSQYQTSGGRLWGTDTQYF
TRBJ1-1,TRBD1,TRBV9,-,TGTGCCAGCAGCGCCCTCTCAGGGGGGAGAACTGAAGCTTTCTTT,CASSALSGGRTEAFF
TRBJ2-1,TRBD2,TRBV30,-,TGTGCCTGGACTAGCGGGAGACTGGCTTTGAATGAGCAGTTCTTC,CAWTSGRLALNEQFF
TRBJ2-3,TRBD1,TRBV2,few,TGTGCCAGCAGTGGTGGACAGGCCCCCGGCACAGATACGCAGTATTTT,CASSGGQAPGTDTQYF
TRBJ2-5,-,TRBV5-4,few,TGTGCCAGCAGCCTGGCGGATAGATTGGAGACCCAGTACTTC,CASSLADRLETQYF
TRBJ2-1,-,TRBV9,-,TGTGCCAGCAGCGTAGACAGAGGCTCCTACAATGAGCAGTTCTTC,CASSVDRGSYNEQFF
TRBJ1-1,TRBD1,TRBV7-2,-,TGTGCCAGCAGCTTAGACAGGGGGGAACTCGCAGCTTTCTTT,CASSLDRGELAAFF
TRBJ1-2,-,TRBV6-1,few,TGTGCCAGCAGTGGGAGACAGTATGGCTACACCTTC,CASSGRQYGYTF
TRBJ2-5,-,TRBV5-1,-,TGCGCCAGCAGCCAGACTGCGTACCAAGAGACCCAGTACTTC,CASSQTAYQETQYF
TRBJ1-3,-,TRBV15,few,TGTGCCACCAGCAGAGATTACTTGGCAGTGGGTTTCTCTGGAAACACCATATATTTT,CATSRDYLAVGFSGNTIYF
TRBJ2-7,-,TRBV4-3,few,TGCGCCAGCAGCCAAGATTTATCTGCCGGCGGCTACGAGCAGTACTTC,CASSQDLSAGGYEQYF
TRBJ2-3,-,TRBV2,-,TGTGCCAGCAGTGAAGCGCAGGGGGGTACGCAGTATTTT,CASSEAQGGTQYF
TRBJ1-1,-,TRBV29-1,-,TGCAGCGTTCTCCGTCCGGGGGGAACTGAAGCTTTCTTT,CSVLRPGGTEAFF
TRBJ2-2,-,TRBV4-3,-,TGCGCCAGCAGCCAAGAGCGCTCCCACACCGGGGAGCTGTTTTTT,CASSQERSHTGELFF
TRBJ1-5,-,TRBV6-6,-,TGTGCCAGACATTTCAGGAGTCATGGCAATCAGCCCCAGCATTTT,CARHFRSHGNQPQHF
TRBJ2-3,-,TRBV6-4,few,TGTGCCAGCAGTGACTCGGGGGGGGCCGGCACAGATACGCAGTATTTT,CASSDSGGAGTDTQYF
TRBJ2-5,TRBD1,TRBV4-3,-,TGCGCCAGCAGCCAACAGGGGGCCGGGGAGACCCAGTACTTC,CASSQQGAGETQYF
TRBJ2-1,-,TRBV4-3,-,TGCGCCAGCAGCCAAGATTACGGCGGGCCCGGGGTGTATGAGCAGTTCTTC,CASSQDYGGPGVYEQFF
TRBJ2-3,-,TRBV7-2,-,TGTGCCAGCAGCTTAGTGATGGTAGCCACAGATACGCAGTATTTT,CASSLVMVATDTQYF
TRBJ2-1,TRBD2,TRBV10-3,few,TGTGCCATCAGTGAGTCCGGTAGCGGGAAGGCCTCCTACAATGAGCAGTTCTTC,CAISESGSGKASYNEQFF
TRBJ2-5,-,TRBV20-1,few,TGCAGCCAAAGGGCGGGAGAGACCCAGTACTTC,CSQRAGETQYF
TRBJ2-3,-,TRBV15,-,TGTGCCACCAGCAGACTAGTTCCGGATACGCAGTATTTT,CATSRLVPDTQYF
TRBJ2-2,-,TRBV12-5,-,TGTGCTAGTGGTTTGACCGGGGAGCTGTTTTTT,CASGLTGELFF
TRBJ1-2,-,TRBV2,few,TGTGCCAGCATTTCTGGTGGGGGAACTTATGGCTACACCTTC,CASISGGGTYGYTF
TRBJ1-6,-,TRBV15,few,TGTGCCACCAGCAGATTCCCGGGGACGGCGGGGAGCTCCTATAATTCACCCCTCCACTTT,CATSRFPGTAGSSYNSPLHF
TRBJ1-6,TRBD1,TRBV4-3,-,TGCGCCAGCAGCCAAGTGGACAGGGAGGTGTCACCCCTCCACTTT,CASSQVDREVSPLHF
TRBJ1-3,TRBD1,TRBV9,few,TGTGCCAGCAGCGCGCGGGTACAGGGGGCGAACAGAAACACCATATATTTT,CASSARVQGANRNTIYF
TRBJ2-4,-,TRBV5-4,-,TGTGCCAGCAGCGAGGTCGTGGGCGTAGCCAAAAACATTCAGTACTTC,CASSEVVGVAKNIQYF
TRBJ2-2,-,TRBV30,many,TGTGCCTGGAGTAACAGGGGAGGCACCGGGGAGCTGTTTTTT,CAWSNRGGTGELFF
TRBJ2-5,TRBD1,TRBV10-3,few,TGTGCCATCAGTGGGGACAGGGGCAACCAAGAGACCCAGTACTTC,CAISGDRGNQETQYF
TRBJ2-3,-,TRBV7-9,few,TGTGCCAGCAGCTCCGCTGGGGATACGCAGTATTTT,CASSSAGDTQYF
TRBJ1-1,TRBD1,TRBV7-8,-,TGTGCCAGCAGCCCCGGACAGGGAAAACGGCGGAACACTGAAGCTTTCTTT,CASSPGQGKRRNTEAFF
TRBJ2-1,-,TRBV5-1,-,TGCGCCAGCAGCTTAGGACAGCCCATGTACAATGAGCAGTTCTTC,CASSLGQPMYNEQFF
TRBJ2-1,TRBD2,TRBV2,few,TGTGCCAGCTTAGCGGGGGGCAAATACAATGAGCAGTTCTTC,CASLAGGKYNEQFF
TRBJ2-3,-,TRBV7-2,-,TGTGCCAGCAGCCATCGGGTGTATGGGACAGATACGCAGTATTTT,CASSHRVYGTDTQYF
TRBJ2-1,TRBD1,TRBV7-2,few,TGTGCCAGCGGGACAGGAAACTACAATGAGCAGTTCTTC,CASGTGNYNEQFF
TRBJ2-3,-,TRBV9,-,TGTGCCAGCAGCCCACATTGGGATACGCAGTATTTT,CASSPHWDTQYF
TRBJ2-1,TRBD1,TRBV18,-,TGTGCCAGCTCACCGGGACAGCGAGAGCAGTTCTTC,CASSPGQREQFF
TRBJ1-2,-,TRBV19,-,TGTGCCAGTAGTATAGTCCGCGCCGTCTTGGGCTACACCTTC,CASSIVRAVLGYTF